The 10 T cell receptor beta chains given below trace back to one sample, sequenced in a study of shared clonotypes between healthy human individuals. Here immunoSEQ multiplex PCR was the method, and the copy in TCRdb shows in-frame clones only, minus some. The data hold about a million clones, with over 75% observed a single time. The sequenced material came from memory CD4+ T cells sorted from blood. Specified subset: CD45RA-negative fraction. The receptors come from a man aged 18-30 years in good health.

On this clone itself: This CDR3 is also generated by other DNA sequences in the sample. This rearrangement joins TRBV29-1 to TRBJ2-3; D might be TRBD1 (6 bases). CDR3 size: 13 residues. V was shortened by 1 base and J by 3 bases, with 8 bases between the two germline ends. The germline CDR1 and CDR2 sequences are SQVTM and ANQGSEA. The CDR3 reads CSVEVGGTDTQYF. CDR3 nucleotide sequence: TGCAGCGTTGAAGTAGGGGGAACAGATACGCAGTATTTT.

V usage is TRBV21-1 and J usage is TRBJ1-2; the table assigns TRBD1, which was not confirmed against the DNA. TRBV21-1 is tagged as a pseudogene. The CDR3 consists of 13 residues. DNA for the CDR3: TGTGCCAGCAGCAAAGCCGTGGGCGATGGCTACACCTTC. This gives the protein CASSKAVGDGYTF.

The CDR3 DNA sequence: TGTGCCAGCAGCTCTGGACGTCCTAGCACAGATACGCAGTATTTT. The encoded protein is CASSSGRPSTDTQYF. This chain joins TRBV5-4 and TRBJ2-3; unclear D gene. Germline-derived CDR1 and CDR2 are SGHNT and YYREEE (reference sequence). V shed 3 bases and J shed 0 bases, with 11 bases lying between them. CDR3 size: 15 residues.

Of note for this clone: Additional DNA sequences in this sample encode the identical CDR3. The chain couples TRBV5-1 to TRBJ2-6; D uncertain. The CDR3 sequence is 14 residues long. CDR1 SGHRS and CDR2 YFSETQ come from the germline V gene. V was shortened by 1 base and J by 1 base, with 3 bases between the two germline ends. The CDR3 region is CASSLQSGANVLTF. CDR3 coding DNA: TGCGCCAGCAGCTTGCAGTCTGGGGCCAACGTCCTGACTTTC.

The V gene is TRBV30, the J gene TRBJ1-2; 8 bases match TRBD1. Trimming removed 0 bases from V and 8 bases from J; junction bases left unmatched: 8. The CDR3 length is 14 residues. Germline V gene sequence: CDR1 GTSNPN, CDR2 SVGIG (reference sequence). DNA for the CDR3: TGTGCCTGGAGTGTACTAACAGGGGGATGGGGCTACACCTTC. Its protein is CAWSVLTGGWGYTF.

This clone has a handful of counts. This chain connects TRBV30 to TRBJ2-7; D not resolved. Trimming took off 2 bases at V and 0 bases at J, with 8 bases between the two ends. CDR3 length: 13 residues. Germline V CDR1 and CDR2: GTSNPN, SVGIG (reference sequence). Written as DNA, the CDR3 is TGTGCCTGGAGTAATGCTAACTCCTACGAGCAGTACTTC. Translated, it gives CAWSNANSYEQYF.

A few counts support this clone. The chain employs TRBV19 and TRBJ1-1; D call uncertain. Germline CDR1 LNHDA, CDR2 SQIVND (reference sequence). The germline V and J ends were trimmed by 3 bases and 4 bases, with 15 bases remaining between them. CDR3 length: 15 residues. For the CDR3, the DNA is TGTGCCAGTAGTATCTGGGGTCAGCGGGTCACTGAAGCTTTCTTT. Translating gives CASSIWGQRVTEAFF. Full variable domain (outside the CDR3, taken from reference TRBV19 and TRBJ1-1): DGGITQSPKYLFRKEGQNVTLSCEQNLNHDAMYWYRQDPGQGLRLIYYSQIVNDFQKGDIAEGYSVSREKKESFPLTVTSAQKNPTAFYLCASSIWGQRVTEAFFGQGTRLTVV.

As regards this clone: The sample carries other DNA sequences with the same CDR3. The chain combines TRBV2 with TRBJ2-7; TRBD2 matches 8 bases. The J segment lost 0 bases and the V segment lost 6 bases, leaving 7 bases of the junction unmatched. CDR3 length: 15 amino acids. In germline, CDR1 is SNHLY, CDR2 FYNNEI. Written as DNA, the CDR3 is TGTGCCAGCAGGAAAACTAGCGGAGGCTCCTACGAGCAGTACTTC. It specifies CASRKTSGGSYEQYF.

V usage is TRBV28 and J usage is TRBJ2-5; D might be TRBD1 (6 bases). CDR3 size: 15 residues. The germline V and J ends were trimmed by 6 bases and 2 bases, with 16 bases remaining between them. In germline, CDR1 is MDHEN, CDR2 SYDVKM. The CDR3 loop reads CASSYRVLLQETQYF. In DNA, the CDR3 is TGTGCCAGCAGCTACAGGGTCCTACTACAAGAGACCCAGTACTTC.

J is TRBJ2-5 and V is TRBV5-1; D may be TRBD1 (5 bases). The germline V gene encodes CDR1 SGHRS and CDR2 YFSETQ. Deletions cut 5 bases from V and 7 bases from J, with 9 bases between. There are 11 residues in the CDR3. DNA of the CDR3: TGCGCCAGCAGTAGAACAGGGACCCAGTACTTC. It codes for CASSRTGTQYF.